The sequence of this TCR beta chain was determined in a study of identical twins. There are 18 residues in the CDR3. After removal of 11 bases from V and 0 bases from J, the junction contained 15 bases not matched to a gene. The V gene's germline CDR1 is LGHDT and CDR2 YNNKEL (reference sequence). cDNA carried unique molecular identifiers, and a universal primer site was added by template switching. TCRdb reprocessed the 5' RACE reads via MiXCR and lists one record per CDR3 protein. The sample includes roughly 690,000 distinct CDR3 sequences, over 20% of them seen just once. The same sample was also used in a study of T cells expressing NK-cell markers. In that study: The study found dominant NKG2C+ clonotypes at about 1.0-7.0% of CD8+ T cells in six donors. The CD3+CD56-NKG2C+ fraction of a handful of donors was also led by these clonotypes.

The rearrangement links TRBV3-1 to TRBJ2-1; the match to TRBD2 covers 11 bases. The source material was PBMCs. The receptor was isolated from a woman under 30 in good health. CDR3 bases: TGTGCCTGCTGCCAAGCGGCTAGCGGGAGGAGCTCCTACAATGAGCAGTTCTTC. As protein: CACCQAASGRSSYNEQFF.